The clone carrying this T cell receptor beta chain was seen more than once but under ten times. The source of the PBMCs was more than 9.5 ml of fresh peripheral blood. This entry is derived from a study of T cells in Graves' hyperthyroidism and ophthalmopathy. This CDR3 has 16 residues. Germline assignment: CDR1 SGHTA and CDR2 FQGNSA. Trimming removed 2 bases from V and 2 bases from J; junction bases left unmatched: 3. RNA transcripts gave rise to amplified TCR beta CDR3 regions. The HTBI primer set served for first-round RT-PCR of the TCR CDR3. TCRdb reprocessed the multiplex PCR reads via MiXCR and lists one record per CDR3 protein. The sample holds roughly 500,000 distinct CDR3 sequences, about 20% seen once.

The chain carries TRBV7-2 and TRBJ2-7, with 13 positions matching TRBD2. Sequenced material: blood. The origin of this receptor is a woman in her 70s with Graves' ophthalmopathy. The CDR3 DNA reads TGTGCCAGCAGCTTACTGGGACTAGCGGGGACCTACGAGCAGTACTTC. Its protein is CASSLLGLAGTYEQYF.